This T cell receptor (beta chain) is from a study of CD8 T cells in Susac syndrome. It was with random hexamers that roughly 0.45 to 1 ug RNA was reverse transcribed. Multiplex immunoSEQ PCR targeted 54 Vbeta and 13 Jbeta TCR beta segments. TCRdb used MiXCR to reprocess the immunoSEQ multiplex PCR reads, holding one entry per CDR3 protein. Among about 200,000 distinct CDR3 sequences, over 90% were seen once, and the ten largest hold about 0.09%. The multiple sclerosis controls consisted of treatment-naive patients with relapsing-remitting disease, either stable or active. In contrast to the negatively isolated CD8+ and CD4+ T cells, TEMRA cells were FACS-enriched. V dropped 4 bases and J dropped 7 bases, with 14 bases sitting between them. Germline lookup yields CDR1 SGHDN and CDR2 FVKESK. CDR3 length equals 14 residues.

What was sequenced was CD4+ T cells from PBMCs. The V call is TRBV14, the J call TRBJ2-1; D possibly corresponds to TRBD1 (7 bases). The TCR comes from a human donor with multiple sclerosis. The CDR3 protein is CASSPWRGPNEQFF. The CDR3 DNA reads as TGTGCCAGCAGCCCCTGGAGGGGGCCTAATGAGCAGTTCTTC.